Each of the 10 T cell receptor beta chains below was sequenced from the same sample in a study of esophageal squamous cell carcinoma under preoperative chemotherapy. TCRdb independently ran MiXCR on the PCR reads; one entry per CDR3 protein. The data show just over 30,000 distinct CDR3 sequences, roughly 50% seen once. Time point in this sample: before preoperative PTX-NDP chemotherapy. Specimen collection occurred from a patient given preoperative chemotherapy. These receptors originate from a human donor with esophageal squamous cell carcinoma. The donor label of this sample is uncertain.

In this sample, this clonotype turned up many times. The J gene is TRBJ2-2, the V gene TRBV6-1; perhaps TRBD1 as D (5 bases). The V gene lost 3 bases and the J gene lost 3 bases, with 5 bases spanning the gap. Germline loops: CDR1 MNHNS, CDR2 SASEGT. There are 13 residues in the CDR3. CDR3 sequence: CASSDRDTGELFF. CDR3 nucleotides: TGTGCCAGCAGTGACAGGGACACCGGGGAGCTGTTTTTT.

By frequency in the sample, this clonotype is medium-sized. The chain is built from TRBV7-6 and TRBJ2-5; D not certain. Trimming pared 6 bases from V and 4 bases from J, leaving 12 bases between. CDR1 is SGHVS and CDR2 is FNYEAQ in the germline V gene. This CDR3 region has 13 residues. The CDR3 DNA reads TGTGCCAGCAGACGTGTGGTTGGAGAGACCCAGTACTTC. It encodes CASRRVVGETQYF.

The V gene is TRBV5-6, the J gene TRBJ2-7; possibly TRBD2 for D (5 bases). The CDR3 covers 13 residues. Germline V gene data show CDR1 as SGHDT and CDR2 as YYEEEE. V was clipped by 4 bases and J by 8 bases, with 16 bases between them. CDR3 protein: CASSGGRLRQQYF. CDR3 coding DNA: TGTGCCAGCAGCGGAGGCCGTCTCCGGCAGCAGTACTTC.

This clonotype was detected only a few times. The gene calls are TRBV6-1 and TRBJ2-6; D is undetermined. This CDR3 contains 14 residues. In germline, CDR1 is MNHNS, CDR2 SASEGT. V shed 8 bases and J shed 2 bases, with 10 bases lying between them. The CDR3 region is CASAIRAGANVLTF. CDR3 nucleotides: TGTGCCAGCGCCATTAGGGCTGGGGCCAACGTCCTGACTTTC.

The V call is TRBV25-1, the J call TRBJ2-1, with TRBD2 matching 9 bases. V shed 6 bases and J 9 bases; nucleotides not matched to a gene: 15. CDR1 and CDR2 from the germline V gene are MGHDK and SYGVNS. This CDR3 has 16 amino acids. The CDR3 reads CASSVAGVVKVGEQFF. CDR3 DNA: TGTGCCAGCAGCGTAGCGGGAGTTGTTAAAGTCGGTGAGCAGTTCTTC.

This chain links TRBV7-2 with TRBJ2-5, with D perhaps matching TRBD2 (7 bases). The CDR3 contains 12 residues. The germline V gene encodes CDR1 SGHTA and CDR2 FQGNSA. Trimming took off 8 bases at V and 11 bases at J, with 18 bases between the two ends. CDR3 DNA: TGTGCCAGCGGCCTAGATGCGGGGGCTCAGTACTTC. It is translated as CASGLDAGAQYF.

This clonotype was observed at least ten times. The chain combines TRBV6-1 with TRBJ2-7, with 9 bases that match TRBD1. The V segment lost 6 bases and the J segment 5 bases; nucleotides outside the gene matches: 5. This CDR3 region has 13 residues. The germline V gene has CDR1 MNHNS and CDR2 SASEGT. The CDR3 loop reads CASRRDREDEQYF. The CDR3 coding sequence is TGTGCCAGCAGGAGGGACAGGGAAGACGAGCAGTACTTC.

This chain links TRBV12-3 or TRBV12-4 with TRBJ2-5, with 10 bases lining up with TRBD2. The end of the DNA aligns better with TRBJ2-1, so the J call may be wrong. The CDR3 consists of 15 residues. The chain's CDR3 is CASSLSLAGVGEQFF. DNA for the CDR3: TGTGCCAGCAGTTTAAGCCTAGCGGGAGTGGGTGAGCAGTTCTTC.

The chain employs TRBV7-9 and TRBJ2-2; maybe TRBD1 (6 bases). The CDR3 is 14 residues long. The germline gives CDR1 SEHNR, CDR2 FQNEAQ (reference sequence). The germline V and J ends were trimmed by 5 bases and 7 bases, with 14 bases remaining between them. CDR3 DNA sequence: TGTGCCAGCAGCGCCAGGGGCTATGGCGGGGAGCTGTTTTTT. It yields the protein CASSARGYGGELFF.

This clonotype was counted a few times. The chain links TRBV6-5 to TRBJ1-5; D is possibly TRBD1 (6 bases). The CDR3 contains 18 residues. Germline CDR1 and CDR2: MNHEY and SVGAGI. The V and J ends lost 6 bases and 5 bases respectively, with 26 bases between them. CDR3 protein: CASSYPTAAGAGDQPQHF. The CDR3 DNA is TGTGCCAGCAGCTACCCCACTGCGGCAGGGGCGGGGGATCAGCCCCAGCATTTT.